The 21 T cell receptor beta chains below all came from one sample that was sequenced in a study of T cells in Graves' hyperthyroidism and ophthalmopathy. What was amplified from RNA transcripts were TCR beta CDR3 regions. Carried out on the TCR CDR3, a first-round RT-PCR used the HTBI primer set. TCRdb fed the multiplex PCR reads into MiXCR, producing one record per CDR3 protein. The sample records fewer than 450,000 distinct CDR3 sequences, around 15% being singletons. The sequenced sample was blood. Every receptor here comes from a man in his fifties or sixties with Graves' ophthalmopathy.

Points on this clonotype: Since a much larger clone is just one base distant, this may be a read error. The chain has TRBV27 and TRBJ2-1; the match to TRBD2 covers 7 bases. The assigned J gene may be wrong: the sequence end matches TRBJ2-7 better. The CDR3 loop spans 16 amino acids. Germline CDR1 is MNHEY and CDR2 is SMNVEV (reference sequence). Written as DNA, the CDR3 is TGTGCCAGCAGATCTAGCGGAAGGAGCTCCTACAATGAGCAGTACTTC. Its translation: CASRSSGRSSYNEQYF.

This clonotype has a handful of counts. CDR3 coding DNA: TGTGCCAGCAGTCCACCGGGACGGCTATCTGGAAACACCATATATTTT. This codes for CASSPPGRLSGNTIYF. This sequence joins TRBV28 and TRBJ1-3; tentative D call: TRBD1 (5 bases). The CDR3 covers 16 residues. V gave up 5 bases and J gave up 1 base, with 15 bases separating them. CDR1 MDHEN and CDR2 SYDVKM come from the germline V gene.

There are a few counts of this clonotype. The chain couples TRBV28 to TRBJ2-7; 11 nucleotides agree with TRBD2. This CDR3 region has 15 residues. J lost 7 bases, V lost 2 bases, and 7 bases had no gene match. Germline CDR1 MDHEN, CDR2 SYDVKM. CDR3 nucleotides: TGTGCCAGCAGTTTAACTAGCGGGAGATCTAGTGAGCAGTACTTC. Translation gives CASSLTSGRSSEQYF.

This clonotype was found many times. V and J are TRBV12-3 or TRBV12-4 and TRBJ1-5, with 7 bases lining up with TRBD1. The CDR3 runs 16 residues. The V and J ends lost 6 bases and 0 bases, in that order; junction bases with no gene match: 8. The CDR3: CASSTTGVYSNQPQHF. DNA of the CDR3: TGTGCCAGCAGCACCACAGGGGTTTATAGCAATCAGCCCCAGCATTTT.

The CDR3 region has the DNA TGCGCCAGCAGCCAAGCGGGATGGGGCCAAGAGACCCAGTACTTC. It codes for CASSQAGWGQETQYF. V gene TRBV4-1 combines with J gene TRBJ2-5, with D possibly being TRBD2 (5 bases). V lost 1 base, J lost 1 base, and 10 bases lay in between. CDR3 length: 15 amino acids. CDR1 is MGHRA, CDR2 YSYEKL, per germline.

The table lists this clonotype with a few counts. CDR3 sequence (DNA): TGTGCCAGCAGTGGCCCCGGCGGGTCTGAAGCTTTCTTT. Protein sequence: CASSGPGGSEAFF. This chain joins TRBV2 and TRBJ1-1; D gene unclear. CDR1 is SNHLY and CDR2 is FYNNEI in the germline V gene. The CDR3 length is 13 residues. Trimming took off 4 bases at V and 6 bases at J, with 12 bases between the two ends.

Turning to this clonotype: A clone one base away is much larger, so this may be a read error. The chain links TRBV9 to TRBJ2-7; D unclear. From germline, CDR1 is SGDLS and CDR2 YYNGEE. The CDR3 extends over 15 amino acids. Trimming took off 1 base at V and 7 bases at J, with 18 bases between the two ends. The CDR3 DNA sequence: TGTGCCAGCAGCGTAACTCCCTCGGATCTCGATGAGCAGTACTTC. It is translated as CASSVTPSDLDEQYF.

This clonotype was found many times. V gene TRBV5-8 combines with J gene TRBJ2-1, with 15 bases lining up with TRBD2. Losses at the gene ends were 4 bases for V and 9 bases for J; bases not matched to a gene: 14. The CDR3 consists of 18 residues. Germline values: CDR1 SGHTS, CDR2 YDEGEE. In nucleotides, the CDR3 is TGTGCCAGCAGCCGGACTAGCGGGAGGGAAGGGGGGGTGAGTGAGCAGTTCTTC. Amino acids: CASSRTSGREGGVSEQFF.

A few counts support this clonotype. The J gene is TRBJ1-1, the V gene TRBV12-3 or TRBV12-4, with D unresolved. This CDR3 is 14 amino acids long. V lost 3 bases and J lost 6, with 14 bases in between. In nucleotides, the CDR3 is TGTGCCAGCAGTTTCATGGGCTTGGCCGCTGAAGCTTTCTTT. Translated, it gives CASSFMGLAAEAFF.

The rearrangement joins TRBV20-1 to TRBJ1-3, with D uncertain. This CDR3 contains 13 residues. Germline V gene lookup returns CDR1 DFQATT and CDR2 SNEGSKA (reference sequence). The V end was cut by 3 bases, the J end by 1 base, with 7 bases between. CDR3 loop: CSASEISGNTIYF. CDR3 sequence (DNA): TGCAGTGCTAGTGAGATTTCTGGAAACACCATATATTTT.

This clonotype was found a few times. A junction boundary mismatches the germline segment, possibly from a read error. The J gene is TRBJ2-3, the V gene TRBV6-1; 8 positions match TRBD2. Germline values: CDR1 MNHNS, CDR2 SASEGT. This CDR3 is 16 amino acids long. The CDR3 DNA sequence: TGTGCCGGCAGCCAAAGCGGGAGTGGCGTGACAGATACGCAGTATTTT. Protein: CAGSQSGSGVTDTQYF.

This clonotype was seen ten or more times. This chain's CDR3 is CASSSRGRAGNEQFF. For the CDR3, the DNA is TGTGCCAGCAGCTCCCGCGGGAGAGCAGGCAATGAGCAGTTCTTC. The rearrangement links TRBV11-3 to TRBJ2-1; 7 nucleotides line up with TRBD2. The CDR3 has 15 amino acids. V lost 4 bases, J lost 6 bases, and 9 bases stayed unmatched. In germline, CDR1 is SGHNT, CDR2 YENEEA.

This clonotype was counted ten times or more. The rearrangement joins TRBV11-2 to TRBJ2-1; TRBD2 matches at 9 bases. This CDR3 has 16 amino acids. CDR1 SGHAT and CDR2 FQNNGV come from the germline V gene. J gave up 8 bases and V 0 bases, and 8 bases lay outside the gene matches. The chain's CDR3 is CASSLEVSGSFDEQFF. CDR3 sequence (DNA): TGTGCCAGCAGCTTAGAGGTTAGCGGGAGTTTTGATGAGCAGTTCTTC.

Ten or more counts support this clonotype. J is TRBJ1-2 and V is TRBV3-1; D is perhaps TRBD1 (5 bases). The germline V and J ends were trimmed by 3 bases and 9 bases, with 20 bases remaining between them. Looked up from germline, CDR1 is LGHDT and CDR2 is YNNKEL (reference sequence). The CDR3 extends over 15 amino acids. The CDR3 protein is CASSQEAAGQQRYTF. The CDR3 bases are TGTGCCAGCAGCCAGGAAGCAGCAGGGCAACAGCGCTACACCTTC.

This clonotype was found many times. The junction does not match germline at one end; this may be a read error. This sequence joins TRBV5-1 and TRBJ1-2; D may be TRBD1 (5 bases). Germline CDR1 is SGHRS and CDR2 is YFSETQ. The CDR3 has 14 amino acids. The CDR3: CASSLEAGNYGYTF. The CDR3 nucleotides are TGTGCCAGCAGCTTAGAAGCAGGGAACTATGGCTACACCTTC.

This clonotype has just a few counts. The DNA of the CDR3 is TGCGCCAGCAGCTTGGTTTCCGATGAAAAACTGTTTTTT. Its translation is CASSLVSDEKLFF. This chain joins TRBV5-1 and TRBJ1-4; D is undetermined. This CDR3 is 13 amino acids long. V lost 0 bases, J lost 6 bases, and 6 bases lay in between. From germline, CDR1 is SGHRS and CDR2 YFSETQ.

The sample holds a few counts of this clonotype. The rearrangement joins TRBV11-3 to TRBJ1-3; D ambiguous. V lost 4 bases and J lost 5, with 12 bases in between. The CDR3 has 14 amino acids. Germline V gene data show CDR1 as SGHNT and CDR2 as YENEEA. CDR3 bases: TGTGCCAGCAGCTCGGACGGAACCCGAAACACCATATATTTT. Its translation is CASSSDGTRNTIYF.

This clonotype was detected a few times. This chain links TRBV12-3 or TRBV12-4 with TRBJ2-7, with D possibly matching TRBD2 (5 bases). The CDR3 has 13 residues. Trimming took off 4 bases at V and 7 bases at J, with 14 bases between the two ends. The CDR3 nucleotides are TGTGCCAGCAGTTCCATCTACCCGGGGGAGCAGTACTTC. Translation gives CASSSIYPGEQYF.

The J gene is TRBJ2-2, the V gene TRBV29-1; the D gene is possibly TRBD1 (5 bases). Trimming removed 7 bases at V and 0 bases at J, with 15 bases between. CDR3 length: 15 residues. Germline CDR1 is SQVTM and CDR2 is ANQGSEA. The CDR3 loop is CSAATGDANTGELFF. The CDR3, as DNA: TGCAGCGCCGCAACAGGTGATGCGAACACCGGGGAGCTGTTTTTT.

This chain joins TRBV12-3 or TRBV12-4 and TRBJ2-7; possibly TRBD1 for D (5 bases). The germline V and J ends were trimmed by 1 base and 12 bases, with 16 bases remaining between them. CDR3 length: 13 residues. The CDR3 DNA reads TGTGCCAGCAGTTTAGGGCAGGGCCCCGTCTTGTACTTC. This encodes CASSLGQGPVLYF.

There are a few counts of this clonotype. The rearrangement joins TRBV9 to TRBJ2-3; D is perhaps TRBD2 (6 bases). Germline V lookup: CDR1 SGDLS, CDR2 YYNGEE. The CDR3 has 15 amino acids. Trimming left V 0 bases short and J 4 bases short, with 12 bases between. CDR3 sequence: CASSVVTSGADTQYF. CDR3 coding DNA: TGTGCCAGCAGCGTAGTGACTAGTGGTGCAGATACGCAGTATTTT.